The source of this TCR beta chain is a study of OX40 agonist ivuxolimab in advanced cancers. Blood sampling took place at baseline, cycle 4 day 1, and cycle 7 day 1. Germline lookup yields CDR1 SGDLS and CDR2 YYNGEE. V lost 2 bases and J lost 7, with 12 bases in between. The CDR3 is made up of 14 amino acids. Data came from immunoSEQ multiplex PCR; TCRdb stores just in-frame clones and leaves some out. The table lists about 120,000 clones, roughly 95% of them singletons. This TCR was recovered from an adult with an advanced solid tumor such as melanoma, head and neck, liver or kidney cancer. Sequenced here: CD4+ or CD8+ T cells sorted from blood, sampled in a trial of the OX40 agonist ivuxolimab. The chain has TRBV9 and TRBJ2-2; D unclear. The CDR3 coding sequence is TGTGCCAGCAGCGTTCTCCAGGCCGACGGGGAGCTGTTTTTT. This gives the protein CASSVLQADGELFF.